A single sample gave rise to the 32 T cell receptor beta chains below, sequenced in a study of blood T cell repertoires in COVID-19. The method was immunoSEQ multiplex PCR; TCRdb's version includes in-frame clones alone and lacks a portion of them. The profile shows fewer than 300,000 clones, around nine tenths of them singletons. Material for sequencing was peripheral blood. These receptors came from a man between 35 and 55 years old who had recovered from COVID-19.

J is TRBJ1-6 and V is TRBV5-4; 7 nucleotides line up with TRBD1. The V segment lost 4 bases and the J segment 7 bases; nucleotides outside the gene matches: 5. Looked up from germline, CDR1 is SGHNT and CDR2 is YYREEE (reference sequence). The CDR3 is 14 amino acids. CDR3 residues: CASSPDRMNSPLHF. The CDR3 DNA reads as TGTGCCAGCAGCCCGGACAGGATGAATTCACCCCTCCACTTT.

This sequence joins TRBV6-5 and TRBJ2-7; D unclear. The germline CDR1 and CDR2 sequences are MNHEY and SVGAGI. V was trimmed by 3 bases and J by 3 bases, leaving 12 bases between them. The CDR3 contains 14 residues. The CDR3 here is CASSYSLGGYEQYF. The CDR3 region has the DNA TGTGCCAGCAGTTATAGTCTAGGTGGCTACGAGCAGTACTTC.

The V and J genes are TRBV5-1 and TRBJ2-3; TRBD2 aligns across 12 bases. The V gene end was trimmed by 4 bases and the J gene end by 2 bases; junction bases not matched to a gene: 5. The V gene's germline CDR1 is SGHRS and CDR2 YFSETQ. The CDR3 loop spans 16 amino acids. The CDR3 sequence: CASSAGLAGHTDTQYF. CDR3 DNA sequence: TGCGCCAGCAGCGCTGGACTAGCGGGGCACACAGATACGCAGTATTTT.

The chain uses TRBV7-2 and TRBJ2-1, with 11 bases lining up with TRBD2. CDR1 and CDR2 (germline): SGHTA, FQGNSA. The length of the CDR3 is 17 residues. V lost 1 base, J lost 1 base, and 3 bases stayed unmatched. This chain's CDR3 is CASSLVGTSGSYNEQFF. In DNA form, the CDR3 reads TGTGCCAGCAGCTTAGTTGGGACTAGCGGTTCCTACAATGAGCAGTTCTTC. The variable domain in full, with the rest retrieved from reference TRBV7-2 and TRBJ2-1, is GAGVSQSPSNKVTEKGKDVELRCDPISGHTALYWYRQSLGQGLEFLIYFQGNSAPDKSGLPSDRFSAERTGGSVSTLTIQRTQQEDSAVYLCASSLVGTSGSYNEQFFGPGTRLTVL.

CDR3 DNA sequence: TGTGCCAGCAGTTACTCTAGACAGCCCTCAGCACCCCTCCACTTT. Translated: CASSYSRQPSAPLHF. This chain links TRBV6-5 with TRBJ1-6, with D tentatively TRBD1 (5 bases). Germline assignment: CDR1 MNHEY and CDR2 SVGAGI. The CDR3 consists of 15 residues. The V and J ends lost 0 bases and 11 bases respectively, with 14 bases between them.

This chain connects TRBV4-2 to TRBJ2-7; tentatively, D is TRBD2 (6 bases). The CDR3 is 16 amino acids. The germline CDR1 and CDR2 sequences are LGHNA and YNFKEQ. Trimming pared 1 base from V and 3 bases from J, leaving 16 bases between. In nucleotides, the CDR3 is TGTGCCAGCAGCCAAGCGGACGGGAGTGGAATCTACGAGCAGTACTTC. It encodes CASSQADGSGIYEQYF.

This chain connects TRBV7-2 to TRBJ1-1; a possible D gene is TRBD1 (6 bases). The V end lost 1 base, the J end lost 4 bases, and 19 bases lay between the germline ends. The CDR3 runs 17 residues. Germline V gene data show CDR1 as SGHTA and CDR2 as FQGNSA. The CDR3 here is CASSLGGPLRGATEAFF. CDR3 DNA: TGTGCCAGCAGCTTAGGGGGACCTCTACGGGGGGCCACTGAAGCTTTCTTT.

The genes are TRBV5-1 and TRBJ2-7, with 9 bases that match TRBD1. Losses at the gene ends were 4 bases for V and 7 bases for J; bases not matched to a gene: 9. The germline gives CDR1 SGHRS, CDR2 YFSETQ. The CDR3 contains 14 residues. CDR3 in DNA: TGCGCCAGCAGCCGGGACAGGGATAGGGAAGAGCAGTACTTC. Translating it yields CASSRDRDREEQYF.

The V call is TRBV7-5, the J call TRBJ1-2; the table's TRBD1 call for D was not verified on the DNA. TRBV7-5 constitutes a pseudogene. This CDR3 comprises 16 residues. The DNA of the CDR3 is TGTGCCAGAAGCTTAGAGGGGCGGAGCCAGTTCGATGGCTACACCTTC. Its translation: CARSLEGRSQFDGYTF.

The V and J genes are TRBV29-1 and TRBJ1-4; 12 bases map to TRBD1. CDR3 size: 16 residues. The germline gives CDR1 SQVTM, CDR2 ANQGSEA. V lost 4 bases and J lost 2; bases outside the gene matches: 5. The DNA for the CDR3 is TGCAGCGTTGGTAGGGGACAGGGGGCGACTAATGAAAAACTGTTTTTT. Translating gives CSVGRGQGATNEKLFF.

The chain recombines TRBV7-6 with TRBJ1-1; D perhaps matches TRBD1 (6 bases). The V and J ends lost 5 bases and 2 bases respectively, with 12 bases between them. The CDR3 length is 14 residues. CDR1 and CDR2 (germline): SGHVS, FNYEAQ. CDR3 DNA sequence: TGTGCCAGCAGCCCGCGGACAGATAACACTGAAGCTTTCTTT. As protein: CASSPRTDNTEAFF.

The rearrangement uses TRBV19 and TRBJ1-2; D possibly corresponds to TRBD1 (6 bases). Germline loops: CDR1 LNHDA, CDR2 SQIVND (reference sequence). The ends were cut back, 7 bases at V and 4 bases at J, with 10 bases in the middle. The CDR3 spans 12 residues. The CDR3 is CASIGGLYGYTF. CDR3 bases: TGTGCCAGTATCGGGGGGCTCTATGGCTACACCTTC.

The J gene is TRBJ2-7, the V gene TRBV6-5, with a weak D call TRBD2 (6 bases). This CDR3 spans 14 amino acids. The V gene lost 2 bases and the J gene lost 6 bases, with 14 bases spanning the gap. The V gene's germline CDR1 is MNHEY and CDR2 SVGAGI. CDR3 coding DNA: TGTGCCAGCAGTTACGTGACTAGAGGAAGCGAGCAGTACTTC. Protein sequence: CASSYVTRGSEQYF.

The chain combines TRBV25-1 with TRBJ2-1; D is possibly TRBD1 (5 bases). The ends were cut back, 1 base at V and 4 bases at J, with 14 bases in the middle. The CDR3 is 16 amino acids. Germline CDR1 MGHDK, CDR2 SYGVNS. CDR3 DNA sequence: TGTGCCAGCAGTGAATTTAGGGGCGGTGGATACAATGAGCAGTTCTTC. It translates to CASSEFRGGGYNEQFF.

The chain carries TRBV4-1 and TRBJ2-7, with 7 bases that match TRBD2. The germline CDR1 and CDR2 sequences are MGHRA and YSYEKL. This CDR3 is built from 16 residues. Losses at the gene ends were 0 bases for V and 2 bases for J; bases not matched to a gene: 7. CDR3 residues: CASSQEVAGGTYEQYF. CDR3 in DNA: TGCGCCAGCAGCCAAGAAGTAGCGGGTGGGACCTACGAGCAGTACTTC.

This chain links TRBV5-1 with TRBJ2-7, with D perhaps matching TRBD1 (5 bases). CDR3 size: 11 residues. The V gene's germline CDR1 is SGHRS and CDR2 YFSETQ. Trimming cost V 2 bases and J 5 bases, with 5 bases left between them. The DNA for the CDR3 is TGCGCCAGCAGCTTAGGGGACGAGCAGTACTTC. Translation: CASSLGDEQYF.

This chain links TRBV4-3 with TRBJ2-3; no reliable D call. From germline, CDR1 is LGHNA and CDR2 YSLEER. V lost 2 bases to trimming and J lost 0 bases, with 6 bases between them. The CDR3 consists of 14 residues. The CDR3 bases are TGCGCCAGCAGCCAAACTTACAGCACAGATACGCAGTATTTT. Translating gives CASSQTYSTDTQYF.

The rearrangement uses TRBV9 and TRBJ2-1; possible D gene TRBD2, 6 bases. The V end lost 0 bases, the J end lost 0 bases, and 13 bases lay between the germline ends. Germline lookup yields CDR1 SGDLS and CDR2 YYNGEE. The CDR3 covers 17 residues. Here the CDR3 reads CASSVGIADDSYNEQFF. CDR3 coding DNA: TGTGCCAGCAGCGTAGGGATAGCGGACGACTCCTACAATGAGCAGTTCTTC.

The rearrangement links TRBV9 to TRBJ2-7; 9 bases are a match to TRBD2. The length of the CDR3 is 15 residues. Germline lookup yields CDR1 SGDLS and CDR2 YYNGEE. The ends lost 0 bases at V and 11 bases at J; junction bases unmatched: 12. CDR3 bases: TGTGCCAGCAGCGTAGCTGAGCGGGAGGTACGAACAAAGTACTTC. Amino acid sequence: CASSVAEREVRTKYF.

V usage is TRBV9 and J usage is TRBJ1-2, with 7 bases that match TRBD1. Germline V gene data show CDR1 as SGDLS and CDR2 as YYNGEE. The V gene end was trimmed by 3 bases and the J gene end by 3 bases; junction bases not matched to a gene: 8. The CDR3 loop spans 15 amino acids. CDR3 sequence reads: CASSGGRGQYYGYTF. In nucleotides, the CDR3 is TGTGCCAGCAGCGGTGGCCGGGGACAGTACTATGGCTACACCTTC. The full variable domain, with the rest looked up from reference TRBV9 and TRBJ1-2, is DSGVTQTPKHLITATGQRVTLRCSPRSGDLSVYWYQQSLDQGLQFLIQYYNGEERAKGNILERFSAQQFPDLHSELNLSSLELGDSALYFCASSGGRGQYYGYTFGSGTRLTVV.

The chain couples TRBV27 to TRBJ2-1, with 11 bases lining up with TRBD2. Unmatched junction bases numbered 7, after V lost 2 bases and J lost 7 bases. This CDR3 region has 16 residues. Per the germline V gene, CDR1 is MNHEY and CDR2 is SMNVEV (reference sequence). In DNA, the CDR3 is TGTGCCAGCAGTTTAATGGCTAGCGGGGGGTCGAATGAGCAGTTCTTC. Translation: CASSLMASGGSNEQFF.

The chain uses TRBV7-3 and TRBJ2-5; D remains ambiguous. Germline V gene data show CDR1 as SGHTA and CDR2 as FQGTGA. This CDR3 region has 14 residues. V was cut by 0 bases and J by 5 bases, with 10 bases left in between. CDR3 nucleotide sequence: TGTGCCAGCAGCTTAACGAGTTCGCGGGAGACCCAGTACTTC. Translation: CASSLTSSRETQYF.

In this sample, this clone turned up many times. DNA of the CDR3: TGTGCCAGCAGCCCGCAGAGGGCGGGACAGAAGGGTTCACCCCTCCACTTT. Amino acid sequence: CASSPQRAGQKGSPLHF. The chain links TRBV11-2 to TRBJ1-6; 7 nucleotides align to TRBD1. Germline V gene lookup returns CDR1 SGHAT and CDR2 FQNNGV. After removal of 5 bases from V and 9 bases from J, the junction contained 16 bases not matched to a gene. This CDR3 is 17 amino acids long.

The chain links TRBV19 to TRBJ2-7, with 14 bases fitting TRBD2. This CDR3 contains 16 residues. V lost 6 bases to trimming and J lost 5 bases; unmatched junction nucleotides: 9. CDR1 and CDR2 from the germline V gene are LNHDA and SQIVND (reference sequence). The CDR3 DNA reads as TGTGCCAGTAGCCCACCGTCGGGACTAGCGGGAGACGAGCAGTACTTC. Amino acids: CASSPPSGLAGDEQYF.

This clone was recorded only once. V gene TRBV6-5 combines with J gene TRBJ1-4, with a weak D call TRBD1 (6 bases). Trimming took off 2 bases at V and 8 bases at J, with 18 bases between the two ends. This CDR3 is built from 16 residues. Germline values: CDR1 MNHEY, CDR2 SVGAGI. CDR3 protein: CASSYGTTKRREKLFF. CDR3 in DNA: TGTGCCAGCAGTTACGGGACAACGAAACGGAGGGAAAAACTGTTTTTT.

The chain links TRBV18 to TRBJ2-7, with 9 bases fitting TRBD2. Looked up from germline, CDR1 is KGHSH and CDR2 is LQKENI. J gave up 4 bases and V 2 bases, and 0 bases lay outside the gene matches. The CDR3 length is 13 residues. CDR3 sequence reads: CASSPGLAYEQYF. In DNA form, the CDR3 reads TGTGCCAGCTCACCAGGACTAGCGTACGAGCAGTACTTC.

The chain carries TRBV27 and TRBJ2-1; 11 nucleotides match TRBD2. The V and J ends lost 2 bases and 3 bases, in that order; junction bases with no gene match: 9. The CDR3 contains 18 residues. Germline V gene lookup returns CDR1 MNHEY and CDR2 SMNVEV (reference sequence). The CDR3 region is CASSLNGGLAGLYNEQFF. The CDR3, as DNA: TGTGCCAGCAGTTTAAATGGTGGACTAGCGGGCCTCTACAATGAGCAGTTCTTC.

This sequence joins TRBV5-4 and TRBJ2-6; 11 bases map to TRBD1. J lost 2 bases, V lost 4 bases, and 5 bases had no gene match. CDR1 is SGHNT and CDR2 is YYREEE in the germline V gene (reference sequence). The CDR3 has 17 residues. The CDR3 DNA is TGTGCCAGCAGCCCCTGGACAGGGGGCGCTGGGGCCAACGTCCTGACTTTC. Residues: CASSPWTGGAGANVLTF.

V and J are TRBV11-2 and TRBJ2-1; D uncertain. The germline CDR1 and CDR2 sequences are SGHAT and FQNNGV. This CDR3 is 13 amino acids long. Deletions cut 3 bases from V and 4 bases from J, with 7 bases between. The chain's CDR3 is CASSLTIYNEQFF. DNA of the CDR3: TGTGCCAGCAGCTTGACAATATACAATGAGCAGTTCTTC.

This sequence joins TRBV2 and TRBJ2-1; D not certain. The CDR3 extends over 11 amino acids. From germline, CDR1 is SNHLY and CDR2 FYNNEI. V lost 1 base and J lost 10, with 5 bases in between. The CDR3, as DNA: TGTGCCAGCAGTGAAGTGAGGGAGCAGTTCTTC. Translated: CASSEVREQFF.

This chain joins TRBV19 and TRBJ1-5; a possible D gene is TRBD1 (6 bases). This CDR3 spans 14 amino acids. With 4 bases removed from V and 2 bases from J, the gap between germline ends came to 9 bases. Germline V lookup: CDR1 LNHDA, CDR2 SQIVND (reference sequence). The CDR3 region has the DNA TGTGCCAGTAGTACAGGGGATGGCAATCAGCCCCAGCATTTT. Amino acid sequence: CASSTGDGNQPQHF.

In its sample, this clone was seen once. The J gene is TRBJ2-1, the V gene TRBV18; TRBD1 matches at 12 bases. The CDR3 is 15 amino acids. Germline CDR1 and CDR2: KGHSH and LQKENI. The J segment lost 7 bases and the V segment lost 3 bases, leaving 4 bases of the junction unmatched. CDR3 nucleotides: TGTGCCAGCTCACCGACGGGACAGGGGGCGAATGAGCAGTTCTTC. Its protein is CASSPTGQGANEQFF. Together with reference TRBV18 and TRBJ2-1, the CDR3 gives the full variable domain: NAGVMQNPRHLVRRRGQEARLRCSPMKGHSHVYWYRQLPEEGLKFMVYLQKENIIDESGMPKERFSAEFPKEGPSILRIQQVVRGDSAAYFCASSPTGQGANEQFFGPGTRLTVL.